The T cell receptor (beta chain) under discussion was sequenced for a study of T cell repertoires in cytomegalovirus infection. Deletions cut 5 bases from V and 5 bases from J, with 11 bases between. Germline assignment: CDR1 SGHRS and CDR2 YFSETQ. The CDR3 totals 12 residues. Each CDR3 protein is one row after TCRdb ran MiXCR on the reads. The sample has 150,000 to 200,000 distinct CDR3 sequences, approximately 14% seen once. The sequence was collected from a human donor in good health (CMV status not recorded). Some clones in this sample may be carry-over from other donors' samples. The chain is built from TRBV5-1 and TRBJ2-7; D is ambiguous. Sequencing was carried out using PBMCs. The CDR3 region is CASRSPGNEQYF. CDR3 sequence (DNA): TGCGCCAGCAGGTCGCCGGGCAACGAGCAGTACTTC.